These T cell receptor beta chains were read from a single sample in a study of T-cell memory formation after mild COVID-19. TCRdb ran MiXCR on the 5' RACE reads and lists one entry per CDR3 protein. The sample lists hundreds of thousands of distinct CDR3 sequences; less than 20% were seen once. Sequenced sample: PBMCs or a T cell subset sorted from them (not recorded which). The receptors derive from a man in his late teens or twenties who had mild COVID-19 (a few samples of this study predate the infection). Cell type and time point are not known. The CDR3 runs from the conserved cysteine through the conserved F or W. D genes are given only for firm matches. Rows give clone size only sometimes, using once, few, many, or a class for an expanded clone.

d_call,cdr3_length,clone_size,j_call,v_call,cdr3_nt,cdr3_aa
-,15,few,TRBJ1-1,TRBV5-1,TGCGCCAGCAGCTTGCGTCCGGGGATGAACACTGAAGCTTTCTTT,CASSLRPGMNTEAFF
TRBD1,16,many,TRBJ2-6,TRBV6-4,TGTGCCAGCAGTGACTCAGGGGGCGCTGGGGCCAACGTCCTGACTTTC,CASSDSGGAGANVLTF
TRBD1,14,-,TRBJ1-2,TRBV7-2,TGTGCCAGCAGCTGGGGGTCAGGGGGGAACGGCTACACCTTC,CASSWGSGGNGYTF
-,18,few,TRBJ2-4,TRBV5-1,TGCGCCAGCAGCCACACACAGAGCGGAGCTTTAGCCAAAAACATTCAGTACTTC,CASSHTQSGALAKNIQYF
-,12,-,TRBJ1-3,TRBV7-9,TGTGCCAGCAGCTTAGACAAAGAAACCATATATTTT,CASSLDKETIYF
TRBD1,11,-,TRBJ2-7,TRBV6-2/TRBV6-3,TGTGCCAGCACCACAGGGGACGAGCAGTACTTC,CASTTGDEQYF
-,14,many,TRBJ1-5,TRBV11-2,TGTGCCAGCAGCTTAATCGGGTACAATCAGCCCCAGCATTTT,CASSLIGYNQPQHF
-,12,many,TRBJ2-1,TRBV10-3,TGTGCCATTACGGACGAGAACAATGAGCAGTTCTTC,CAITDENNEQFF
TRBD2,15,-,TRBJ2-2,TRBV10-2,TGCGCCAGCCGCTGGACTAGCGGCAGCACCGGGGAGCTGTTTTTT,CASRWTSGSTGELFF
-,14,-,TRBJ2-2,TRBV14,TGTGCCAGCAGCCTGACCCAGGGCCCCGGGGAGCTGTTTTTT,CASSLTQGPGELFF
-,15,-,TRBJ2-3,TRBV20-1,TGCAGTGCTAGAATCCTCGGGGGACGCACAGATACGCAGTATTTT,CSARILGGRTDTQYF
-,14,few,TRBJ1-6,TRBV5-6,TGTGCCAGCAGCCTCGGACTTGGCAATTCACCCCTCCACTTT,CASSLGLGNSPLHF
-,14,-,TRBJ1-2,TRBV20-1,TGCAGTGCTAGAGCTTGGGGAAATCGCCTAGGCTACACCTTC,CSARAWGNRLGYTF
TRBD1,14,-,TRBJ1-6,TRBV12-3/TRBV12-4,TGTGCCAGCAGTTTAGGCACAGGGGGGTCACCCCTCCACTTT,CASSLGTGGSPLHF
-,13,-,TRBJ1-5,TRBV7-9,TGTGCCAGCAGCCCGCACATGAATCAGCCCCAGCATTTT,CASSPHMNQPQHF
-,13,many,TRBJ2-1,TRBV5-1,TGTGCCAGCAGCTTAGATAGCTACAATGAGCAGTTCTTC,CASSLDSYNEQFF
TRBD2,16,-,TRBJ2-5,TRBV9,TGTGCCAGCAGCGTAGGGCGGGGGGGCCTGGAGGAGACCCAGTACTTC,CASSVGRGGLEETQYF
TRBD1,15,-,TRBJ2-6,TRBV27,TGTGCCAGCGGTCCACAGGGGAGAGGGGCCAACGTCCTGACTTTC,CASGPQGRGANVLTF
TRBD1,16,-,TRBJ1-1,TRBV4-3,TGCGCCAGCAGCCCCGGGACAGCCAATTCAGGCACTGAAGCTTTCTTT,CASSPGTANSGTEAFF
-,13,few,TRBJ1-1,TRBV19,TGTGCCAGTAGCAGGGCGGAAAACACTGAAGCTTTCTTT,CASSRAENTEAFF
-,15,few,TRBJ2-5,TRBV10-3,TGTGCCATCAGTGATCCTCCCCTGGACTTAGAGACCCAGTACTTC,CAISDPPLDLETQYF
-,16,few,TRBJ1-3,TRBV7-9,TGTGCCAGCAGCTTAGTCGGCTTTAGCTCTGGAAACACCATATATTTT,CASSLVGFSSGNTIYF
-,11,-,TRBJ1-6,TRBV20-1,TGCAGTGCTAGAGATTCTTCACCCCTCCACTTT,CSARDSSPLHF
-,14,few,TRBJ2-5,TRBV29-1,TGCAGCGTTGTGCGTTCCGGGGCGGGAGAGACCCAGTACTTC,CSVVRSGAGETQYF
TRBD2,16,few,TRBJ2-1,TRBV5-1,TGCGCCAGCAGCTTGCGCCTAGCGGGGGGGCCCGATGAGCAGTTCTTC,CASSLRLAGGPDEQFF
-,13,few,TRBJ2-2,TRBV12-3/TRBV12-4,TGTGCCAGCAGTTTAATGAACACCGGGGAGCTGTTTTTT,CASSLMNTGELFF
-,14,few,TRBJ1-2,TRBV6-5,TGTGCCAGCAGTGCGATGCAGGCTAACTATGGCTACACCTTC,CASSAMQANYGYTF
-,13,-,TRBJ2-3,TRBV20-1,TGCAGTGCTAGGGAGGGGTGGGCAGATACGCAGTATTTT,CSAREGWADTQYF
-,17,-,TRBJ1-4,TRBV7-9,TGTGCCAGCAGCTTCCCCATTGAATTACAAAATAGGGAAAAACTGTTTTTT,CASSFPIELQNREKLFF
-,13,few,TRBJ2-1,TRBV11-2,TGTGCCAGCAGCTTAGGGGGGGGCAGTGAGCAGTTCTTC,CASSLGGGSEQFF
-,16,few,TRBJ2-7,TRBV7-8,TGTGCCAGCAGCTTTTCCCCCCTCAGGGGTGCCTACGAGCAGTACTTC,CASSFSPLRGAYEQYF
-,14,-,TRBJ1-1,TRBV7-3,TGTGCCAGCAGCCCAACGGGGGGGTACGGTGAAGCTTTCTTT,CASSPTGGYGEAFF
TRBD1,15,-,TRBJ1-4,TRBV5-5,TGTGCCAGCAGCCCCTGGACAGGGAGGGATGAAAAACTGTTTTTT,CASSPWTGRDEKLFF